This T cell receptor (beta chain) was recovered during a study of OX40 agonist ivuxolimab in advanced cancers. Assay: immunoSEQ multiplex PCR; the TCRdb copy retains only in-frame clones and omits some. Among 65,000 to 85,000 clones listed, about nine tenths were seen once. CDR3 size: 14 residues. The V gene's germline CDR1 is SGHDN and CDR2 FVKESK. The V segment lost 4 bases and the J segment 8 bases; nucleotides outside the gene matches: 8. Overall study results and limits: Doses of 0.1 to 3.0 mg/kg were accompanied by clonal expansion of CD4+ and CD8+ blood T cells by week 6. The study found that CD8+ T cells averaged more expanded clones than CD4+.

Concerning this clone itself: What it binds is not known.

This chain uses TRBV14 with TRBJ2-1, with TRBD2 identical over 7 bases. The sequence derives from an adult with an advanced solid tumor such as melanoma, head and neck, liver or kidney cancer. Source: CD4+ or CD8+ T cells sorted from blood, taken in a trial of the OX40 agonist ivuxolimab. The chain's CDR3 is CASSPGEGWDEQFF. CDR3 DNA: TGTGCCAGCAGCCCGGGGGAGGGTTGGGATGAGCAGTTCTTC. Full variable domain (remainder filled in from reference TRBV14 and TRBJ2-1): EAGVTQFPSHSVIEKGQTVTLRCDPISGHDNLYWYRRVMGKEIKFLLHFVKESKQDESGMPNNRFLAERTGGTYSTLKVQPAELEDSGVYFCASSPGEGWDEQFFGPGTRLTVL.